This TCR beta chain was obtained from a study of blood T cell repertoires in COVID-19. For the study at large: T cells, B-cell-depleted T cells, or PBMCs provided the cDNA or gDNA that served as material.

Per the germline V gene, CDR1 is SGHDT and CDR2 is YYEEEE. V was pared by 3 bases and J by 2 bases, with 2 bases of the junction left unmatched. The CDR3 has 14 amino acids. In the study's own analysis: Amplification of reference gene primers was used by the study to estimate nucleated cell counts. Only in-frame clones appear in the TCRdb table, and some are missing; sequencing was by immunoSEQ multiplex PCR. That table furnishes V, J and clone size, whereas the DNA furnished D and trimming. The sample has roughly 280,000 clones; roughly 90% are singletons. This receptor was identified in a woman aged 45-65 years who had recovered from COVID-19. The chain joins TRBV5-6 to TRBJ2-7; the match to TRBD1 covers 10 bases. Input material: peripheral blood. This chain's CDR3 is CASSSGTGAYEQYF. The CDR3, as DNA: TGTGCCAGCAGCTCCGGGACAGGGGCCTACGAGCAGTACTTC.